This entry features one TCR beta chain sequence. What it binds is unknown. This specimen comes from a study of vaccination and CD4 T cells after COVID-19. General study results and limits: Researchers report that a median about 87% of reactive clones in convalescent patients surfaced only post-vaccination.

The CDR3 loop spans 18 amino acids. The J segment lost 5 bases and the V segment lost 3 bases, leaving 10 bases of the junction unmatched. CDR1 is MNHEY, CDR2 SVGAGI, per germline. TCRdb re-analysed the PCR reads in MiXCR, keeping a single row per CDR3 protein. Among about 21,000 distinct CDR3 sequences listed, around three fifths were seen once. This receptor was taken from a human donor who had recovered from COVID-19. The genes are TRBV6-5 and TRBJ2-3; 14 nucleotides align to TRBD2. The sequencing here drew on CD4+ T cells from blood, taken after SARS-CoV-2 vaccination. CDR3 in amino acids: CASSYSPGLAGDGDTQYF. The CDR3 coding sequence is TGTGCCAGCAGTTATTCGCCGGGACTAGCGGGAGATGGAGATACGCAGTATTTT.